This T cell receptor beta chain was recovered during a study of beta chain features in type 1 diabetes. Study observations and caveats: Here, the possible influence of HLA type (on TCRB rearrangement) remained unresolved. VDJ junctions in type 1 diabetes patients carried more deletions and fewer insertions. Type 1 diabetes patients showed a moderate but significant shortening of TCRB CDR3s in all four CD4+ subsets.

V was pared by 2 bases and J by 1 base, with 7 bases of the junction left unmatched. The germline gives CDR1 MNHEY, CDR2 SVGAGI. CDR3 length: 16 residues. This clone was counted between two and nine times. As yet, its antigen is unknown. Sequencing targeted expressed TCRB transcripts, as all isolated RNA had been reverse transcribed. This table comes from immunoSEQ multiplex PCR, and its TCRdb copy is limited to in-frame clones, with some not included. The table shows around 260,000 clones, with about 23% occurring only once. The chain carries TRBV6-5 and TRBJ2-5, with 7 bases aligning to TRBD2. The TCR comes from a woman aged 30 to 39 with type 1 diabetes. Sequenced material: naive CD4+ T cells from blood. The chain's CDR3 is CASSYASGTTQETQYF. In DNA form, the CDR3 reads TGTGCCAGCAGTTACGCTTCCGGGACTACCCAAGAGACCCAGTACTTC.